The present TCR beta chain was sequenced within a study of post-analysis software for immune sequencing data. Study outcomes and limitations: Roughly 5 TRBV segments were significantly more frequent in patients than in controls. TRBV5-6, TRBV5-1 and TRBV20-1 were among these segments. Those with multiple sclerosis, the patient group, showed significantly lower normalized Chao1 diversity than controls. Co-batched samples clustered tightly together by F measure.

On this clonotype: Its antigen is still unknown.

Germline CDR1 reads DFQATT; CDR2 reads SNEGSKA (reference sequence). The CDR3 is 14 residues long. Unique molecular identifiers were built into the TCR beta cDNA libraries. Each sample of about 0.95 to 11 million input T cells yielded roughly 0.5 million cDNA molecules, so each molecule approximated one T cell. TCRdb reprocessed the PCR reads via MiXCR and lists one record per CDR3 protein. The table has 700,000 to 900,000 distinct CDR3 sequences, 35% to 55% seen once. The sample taken for sequencing was blood. This rearrangement joins TRBV20-1 to TRBJ2-4; the match to TRBD2 covers 7 bases. Matching the DNA end better, TRBJ2-7 makes the J call doubtful. This clonotype was sampled from a girl aged 10 to 17 with multiple sclerosis. CDR3 DNA: TGCAGTGCTAGAGTCCGGGACTACTCCTACGAGCAGTACTTC. It encodes CSARVRDYSYEQYF.